These 24 T cell receptor beta chains share one sample of origin, sequenced in a study of blood T cell repertoires in COVID-19. TCRdb's copy holds only in-frame clones and misses some; the assay was immunoSEQ multiplex PCR. Among hundreds of thousands of clones, about 90% were seen once, and the ten largest hold more than 3%. Sequenced: peripheral blood. The receptors here all came from a woman in her late teens or twenties who had recovered from COVID-19.

V gene TRBV2 combines with J gene TRBJ2-1, with 9 bases fitting TRBD1. V was pared by 8 bases and J by 7 bases, with 9 bases of the junction left unmatched. The germline V gene encodes CDR1 SNHLY and CDR2 FYNNEI. The length of the CDR3 is 14 residues. CDR3: CASQGTGMSNEQFF. The DNA of the CDR3 is TGTGCCAGCCAAGGGACAGGGATGAGTAATGAGCAGTTCTTC.

The CDR3 loop is CASSLAMSGVGNEQFF. The CDR3 DNA is TGCGCCAGCAGCTTGGCCATGTCGGGAGTCGGGAATGAGCAGTTCTTC. This chain joins TRBV5-1 and TRBJ2-1; TRBD2 is a possible D gene (6 bases). CDR3 length equals 16 residues. Trimming removed 0 bases at V and 7 bases at J, with 17 bases between. Germline loops: CDR1 SGHRS, CDR2 YFSETQ.

The CDR3 coding sequence is TGTGCCAGCAGCCCAACAGCGACAGGGGGTGAAAAACTGTTTTTT. This encodes CASSPTATGGEKLFF. The chain joins TRBV9 to TRBJ1-4, with 9 bases identical to TRBD1. The CDR3 loop spans 15 amino acids. Germline V CDR1 and CDR2: SGDLS, YYNGEE. V was clipped by 4 bases and J by 7 bases; unmatched bases: 8.

This clone was counted once. V and J are TRBV19 and TRBJ2-5; possibly TRBD1 for D (7 bases). This CDR3 has 15 residues. CDR1 is LNHDA, CDR2 SQIVND, per germline (reference sequence). Trimming cost V 4 bases and J 5 bases, with 17 bases left between them. CDR3 DNA sequence: TGTGCCAGTAGTAGCGGGACAGCTAAGGCCGAGACCCAGTACTTC. It codes for CASSSGTAKAETQYF.

The chain recombines TRBV11-3 with TRBJ2-1; 7 bases align to TRBD2. V shed 1 base and J 5 bases; nucleotides not matched to a gene: 5. CDR1 is SGHNT, CDR2 YENEEA, per germline. This CDR3 contains 15 residues. CDR3 sequence: CASSLVLAIDNEQFF. The CDR3 DNA reads TGTGCCAGCAGCTTAGTACTAGCGATTGACAATGAGCAGTTCTTC.

This rearrangement joins TRBV7-9 to TRBJ1-6; D is undetermined. Per germline, CDR1 SEHNR and CDR2 FQNEAQ (reference sequence). The length of the CDR3 is 16 residues. Trimming removed 7 bases at V and 0 bases at J, with 13 bases between. CDR3 sequence: CASTDNRSSYNSPLHF. DNA of the CDR3: TGTGCCAGCACCGATAATAGGAGCTCCTATAATTCACCCCTCCACTTT.

A single count supports this clone. The rearrangement joins TRBV6-5 to TRBJ2-5; 8 bases are shared with TRBD1. The germline V gene encodes CDR1 MNHEY and CDR2 SVGAGI. The CDR3 is made up of 15 amino acids. Germline trimming cut 2 bases from V and 5 bases from J; bases unmatched to any gene: 7. The chain's CDR3 is CASSYGQGAWETQYF. Here the CDR3 DNA reads TGTGCCAGCAGTTACGGTCAGGGGGCCTGGGAGACCCAGTACTTC.

The rearrangement uses TRBV6-2 or TRBV6-3 and TRBJ1-2; D is undetermined. Germline-derived CDR1 and CDR2 are MNHEY and SVGEGT. Trimming took 0 bases from V and 6 from J, leaving 8 bases between them. The CDR3 runs to 13 residues. The CDR3 protein is CASSYSRQNGYTF. CDR3 coding DNA: TGTGCCAGCAGTTACTCGCGACAAAATGGCTACACCTTC.

The chain carries TRBV5-5 and TRBJ2-2, with 8 bases fitting TRBD1. Germline V gene sequence: CDR1 SGHKS, CDR2 YYEKEE (reference sequence). This CDR3 has 19 amino acids. Losses at the gene ends were 4 bases for V and 0 bases for J; bases not matched to a gene: 14. CDR3: CASSPRTGIPTPNTGELFF. For the CDR3, the DNA is TGTGCCAGCAGCCCTCGGACAGGGATACCTACGCCGAACACCGGGGAGCTGTTTTTT.

CDR3 DNA sequence: TGTGCCAGCTCACCGGTTACAGGGGACGAGCAGTTCTTC. Its translation is CASSPVTGDEQFF. The rearrangement links TRBV18 to TRBJ2-1; TRBD1 matches 7 bases. The germline gives CDR1 KGHSH, CDR2 LQKENI. CDR3 size: 13 residues. With V trimmed by 3 bases and J by 10 bases, 6 bases remained unmatched.

The chain employs TRBV19 and TRBJ2-1, with a tentative D call TRBD1 (6 bases). The V end was cut by 4 bases, the J end by 7 bases, with 11 bases between. Germline CDR1 reads LNHDA; CDR2 reads SQIVND (reference sequence). The CDR3 runs 13 residues. The CDR3 region has the DNA TGTGCCAGTAGTAGGACAGTTCAAAATGAGCAGTTCTTC. It specifies CASSRTVQNEQFF.

The chain employs TRBV5-4 and TRBJ1-4; perhaps TRBD1 as D (6 bases). The germline V gene encodes CDR1 SGHNT and CDR2 YYREEE (reference sequence). V shed 4 bases and J shed 4 bases, with 14 bases lying between them. The CDR3 spans 15 residues. The CDR3: CASSTKGGDNEKLFF. The CDR3 nucleotides read TGTGCCAGCAGCACTAAAGGGGGGGATAATGAAAAACTGTTTTTT.

The chain employs TRBV7-2 and TRBJ1-4, with D tentatively TRBD1 (5 bases). V gave up 6 bases and J gave up 4 bases, with 12 bases separating them. Germline lookup yields CDR1 SGHTA and CDR2 FQGNSA. The length of the CDR3 is 14 residues. CDR3 residues: CASSHAGFNEKLFF. CDR3 coding DNA: TGTGCCAGCAGTCATGCAGGGTTTAATGAAAAACTGTTTTTT.

The chain employs TRBV7-6 and TRBJ2-1, with TRBD2 identical over 9 bases. The junction had 4 bases not matched to a gene; V was cut back by 3 bases and J by 1 base. Looked up from germline, CDR1 is SGHVS and CDR2 is FNYEAQ. This CDR3 comprises 16 residues. CDR3: CASSLGTSGSYNEQFF. The CDR3 DNA follows: TGTGCCAGCAGCTTGGGTACTAGCGGGTCCTACAATGAGCAGTTCTTC.

The chain has TRBV19 and TRBJ2-1; weak D call: TRBD1 (6 bases). The CDR3 loop spans 16 amino acids. V lost 11 bases to trimming and J lost 4 bases, with 24 bases between them. Germline values: CDR1 LNHDA, CDR2 SQIVND (reference sequence). The CDR3: CAAQSGELDRYNEQFF. The CDR3 region has the DNA TGTGCCGCGCAAAGCGGCGAACTGGACAGATACAATGAGCAGTTCTTC.

This clone was detected only a few times. V and J are TRBV5-5 and TRBJ1-2, with 10 bases aligning to TRBD1. CDR3 size: 17 residues. Germline V gives CDR1 SGHKS, CDR2 YYEKEE (reference sequence). V lost 6 bases, J lost 0 bases, and 11 bases stayed unmatched. This chain's CDR3 is CASTRKTGGEANYGYTF. For the CDR3, the DNA is TGTGCCAGCACCCGGAAGACAGGGGGCGAAGCTAACTATGGCTACACCTTC.

The gene calls are TRBV2 and TRBJ2-3; 9 bases match TRBD1. Per the germline V gene, CDR1 is SNHLY and CDR2 is FYNNEI. CDR3 length: 16 amino acids. V dropped 0 bases and J dropped 5; count of bases not matched to a gene: 6. CDR3 sequence reads: CASSEARYRGLDTQYF. The CDR3 region has the DNA TGTGCCAGCAGTGAAGCGCGTTACAGGGGGCTAGATACGCAGTATTTT.

The genes are TRBV3-1 (or the pseudogene TRBV3-2) and TRBJ2-5; D remains ambiguous. The germline CDR1 and CDR2 sequences are LGHDT and YNNKEL (reference sequence). The CDR3 consists of 14 residues. V lost 3 bases and J 4 bases, leaving 12 bases between the germline ends. As DNA, the CDR3 is TGTGCCAGCAGCCATTCCCGGGTAACAGAGACCCAGTACTTC. Protein: CASSHSRVTETQYF.

CDR3 in amino acids: CASSSNRYTGELFF. CDR3 coding DNA: TGTGCCAGCAGCTCCAACAGATACACCGGGGAGCTGTTTTTT. The chain employs TRBV5-6 and TRBJ2-2, with D unresolved. This CDR3 comprises 14 residues. Germline loops: CDR1 SGHDT, CDR2 YYEEEE. The V and J ends lost 3 bases and 3 bases respectively, with 9 bases between them.

The CDR3 DNA sequence: TGTGCCACCAGTGATTCTAAGGTTTACGGACAGGGGCGCAATGAGCAGTTCTTC. Its translation is CATSDSKVYGQGRNEQFF. The chain recombines TRBV24-1 with TRBJ2-1; TRBD1 matches 9 bases. Germline lookup yields CDR1 KGHDR and CDR2 SFDVKD. There are 18 residues in the CDR3. V gave up 2 bases and J gave up 6 bases; unmatched junction bases: 13.

For the CDR3, the DNA is TGTGCCAGCAGCGTCGATCGGACAGATACGCAGTATTTT. The encoded protein is CASSVDRTDTQYF. The rearrangement uses TRBV5-4 and TRBJ2-3; no clear D gene. The CDR3 loop spans 13 amino acids. Trimming took 4 bases from V and 3 from J, leaving 9 bases between them. Germline CDR1 SGHNT, CDR2 YYREEE (reference sequence).

The rearrangement uses TRBV6-5 and TRBJ2-3; D perhaps matches TRBD1 (6 bases). The V and J ends lost 10 bases and 1 base respectively, with 12 bases between them. The germline V gene has CDR1 MNHEY and CDR2 SVGAGI. This CDR3 region has 13 residues. CDR3 DNA: TGTGCCACCTCGGGACAACGCACAGATACGCAGTATTTT. Protein: CATSGQRTDTQYF.

The rearrangement joins TRBV27 to TRBJ2-2; no clear D gene. V dropped 7 bases and J dropped 1 base, with 7 bases sitting between them. The V gene's germline CDR1 is MNHEY and CDR2 SMNVEV (reference sequence). CDR3 length: 13 residues. The CDR3 spells CASTVMNTGELFF. CDR3 sequence (DNA): TGTGCCAGCACCGTTATGAACACCGGGGAGCTGTTTTTT.

This chain connects TRBV18 to TRBJ2-5, with D hard to call. Trimming stripped 3 bases from V and 0 bases from J, with 14 bases between. The germline V gene has CDR1 KGHSH and CDR2 LQKENI. The CDR3 spans 16 residues. CDR3 bases: TGTGCCAGCTCACCCGTCTCGGGTGGCTACCAAGAGACCCAGTACTTC. The encoded protein is CASSPVSGGYQETQYF.